The 6 T cell receptor beta chains presented below share a single source sample, sequenced in a study of T cell responses to AZD1222 COVID-19 vaccine. TCRdb's copy holds only in-frame clones and misses some; the assay was immunoSEQ multiplex PCR. The data hold approximately 92,000 clones, with around 90% observed a single time. This specimen was peripheral blood, taken on day 0 of AZD1222 vaccination. The receptor set was obtained from an adult in good health.

The CDR3 spells CASTGSWGSGYTF. DNA of the CDR3: TGTGCCAGTACCGGTAGTTGGGGATCTGGCTACACCTTC. This rearrangement joins TRBV19 to TRBJ1-2; no clear D. V was trimmed by 7 bases and J by 7 bases, leaving 16 bases between them. The CDR3 has 13 amino acids. Per germline, CDR1 LNHDA and CDR2 SQIVND (reference sequence).

The chain is built from TRBV4-3 and TRBJ1-2; D is uncertain. The ends were cut back, 0 bases at V and 3 bases at J, with 14 bases in the middle. The germline V gene has CDR1 LGHNA and CDR2 YSLEER. The CDR3 has 16 amino acids. The CDR3 here is CASSQDKEPSYYGYTF. The CDR3 bases are TGCGCCAGCAGCCAAGATAAAGAACCCTCTTACTATGGCTACACCTTC.

The chain links TRBV11-2 to TRBJ2-3; D is ambiguous. CDR1 and CDR2 from the germline V gene are SGHAT and FQNNGV. The germline V and J ends were trimmed by 1 base and 0 bases, with 8 bases remaining between them. The CDR3 is 15 residues long. CDR3 DNA: TGTGCCAGCAGCTTAGGACTGATCAGCACAGATACGCAGTATTTT. It encodes CASSLGLISTDTQYF.

The CDR3 DNA reads as TGTGCCAGCAGCCAGGGTGTAGCGGGAAGACAAGAGACCCAGTACTTC. It codes for CASSQGVAGRQETQYF. The V gene is TRBV3-1 (or the pseudogene TRBV3-2), the J gene TRBJ2-5, with TRBD2 identical over 8 bases. The CDR3 contains 16 residues. Germline assignment: CDR1 LGHDT and CDR2 YNNKEL (reference sequence). V shed 3 bases, J shed 2 bases, and the junction held 8 bases outside the gene matches.

The sample holds a few counts of this clone. The V call is TRBV19, the J call TRBJ1-1; 8 nucleotides align to TRBD1. The junction had 11 bases not matched to a gene; V was cut back by 5 bases and J by 3 bases. Looked up from germline, CDR1 is LNHDA and CDR2 is SQIVND (reference sequence). CDR3 length: 16 amino acids. CDR3 residues: CASSRLPGQGHTEAFF. As DNA, the CDR3 is TGTGCCAGTAGTCGACTCCCCGGACAGGGCCACACTGAAGCTTTCTTT.

This clone was detected a few times. J is TRBJ2-2 and V is TRBV6-4, with a tentative D call TRBD1 (6 bases). From germline, CDR1 is MRHNA and CDR2 SNTAGT. V lost 8 bases, J lost 5 bases, and 33 bases lay in between. CDR3 length equals 20 residues. The CDR3 DNA is TGTGCCAGCCTGCAACCGCCGGGACACCCTGTACTGGGGGCTACCGGGGAGCTGTTTTTT. It yields the protein CASLQPPGHPVLGATGELFF.